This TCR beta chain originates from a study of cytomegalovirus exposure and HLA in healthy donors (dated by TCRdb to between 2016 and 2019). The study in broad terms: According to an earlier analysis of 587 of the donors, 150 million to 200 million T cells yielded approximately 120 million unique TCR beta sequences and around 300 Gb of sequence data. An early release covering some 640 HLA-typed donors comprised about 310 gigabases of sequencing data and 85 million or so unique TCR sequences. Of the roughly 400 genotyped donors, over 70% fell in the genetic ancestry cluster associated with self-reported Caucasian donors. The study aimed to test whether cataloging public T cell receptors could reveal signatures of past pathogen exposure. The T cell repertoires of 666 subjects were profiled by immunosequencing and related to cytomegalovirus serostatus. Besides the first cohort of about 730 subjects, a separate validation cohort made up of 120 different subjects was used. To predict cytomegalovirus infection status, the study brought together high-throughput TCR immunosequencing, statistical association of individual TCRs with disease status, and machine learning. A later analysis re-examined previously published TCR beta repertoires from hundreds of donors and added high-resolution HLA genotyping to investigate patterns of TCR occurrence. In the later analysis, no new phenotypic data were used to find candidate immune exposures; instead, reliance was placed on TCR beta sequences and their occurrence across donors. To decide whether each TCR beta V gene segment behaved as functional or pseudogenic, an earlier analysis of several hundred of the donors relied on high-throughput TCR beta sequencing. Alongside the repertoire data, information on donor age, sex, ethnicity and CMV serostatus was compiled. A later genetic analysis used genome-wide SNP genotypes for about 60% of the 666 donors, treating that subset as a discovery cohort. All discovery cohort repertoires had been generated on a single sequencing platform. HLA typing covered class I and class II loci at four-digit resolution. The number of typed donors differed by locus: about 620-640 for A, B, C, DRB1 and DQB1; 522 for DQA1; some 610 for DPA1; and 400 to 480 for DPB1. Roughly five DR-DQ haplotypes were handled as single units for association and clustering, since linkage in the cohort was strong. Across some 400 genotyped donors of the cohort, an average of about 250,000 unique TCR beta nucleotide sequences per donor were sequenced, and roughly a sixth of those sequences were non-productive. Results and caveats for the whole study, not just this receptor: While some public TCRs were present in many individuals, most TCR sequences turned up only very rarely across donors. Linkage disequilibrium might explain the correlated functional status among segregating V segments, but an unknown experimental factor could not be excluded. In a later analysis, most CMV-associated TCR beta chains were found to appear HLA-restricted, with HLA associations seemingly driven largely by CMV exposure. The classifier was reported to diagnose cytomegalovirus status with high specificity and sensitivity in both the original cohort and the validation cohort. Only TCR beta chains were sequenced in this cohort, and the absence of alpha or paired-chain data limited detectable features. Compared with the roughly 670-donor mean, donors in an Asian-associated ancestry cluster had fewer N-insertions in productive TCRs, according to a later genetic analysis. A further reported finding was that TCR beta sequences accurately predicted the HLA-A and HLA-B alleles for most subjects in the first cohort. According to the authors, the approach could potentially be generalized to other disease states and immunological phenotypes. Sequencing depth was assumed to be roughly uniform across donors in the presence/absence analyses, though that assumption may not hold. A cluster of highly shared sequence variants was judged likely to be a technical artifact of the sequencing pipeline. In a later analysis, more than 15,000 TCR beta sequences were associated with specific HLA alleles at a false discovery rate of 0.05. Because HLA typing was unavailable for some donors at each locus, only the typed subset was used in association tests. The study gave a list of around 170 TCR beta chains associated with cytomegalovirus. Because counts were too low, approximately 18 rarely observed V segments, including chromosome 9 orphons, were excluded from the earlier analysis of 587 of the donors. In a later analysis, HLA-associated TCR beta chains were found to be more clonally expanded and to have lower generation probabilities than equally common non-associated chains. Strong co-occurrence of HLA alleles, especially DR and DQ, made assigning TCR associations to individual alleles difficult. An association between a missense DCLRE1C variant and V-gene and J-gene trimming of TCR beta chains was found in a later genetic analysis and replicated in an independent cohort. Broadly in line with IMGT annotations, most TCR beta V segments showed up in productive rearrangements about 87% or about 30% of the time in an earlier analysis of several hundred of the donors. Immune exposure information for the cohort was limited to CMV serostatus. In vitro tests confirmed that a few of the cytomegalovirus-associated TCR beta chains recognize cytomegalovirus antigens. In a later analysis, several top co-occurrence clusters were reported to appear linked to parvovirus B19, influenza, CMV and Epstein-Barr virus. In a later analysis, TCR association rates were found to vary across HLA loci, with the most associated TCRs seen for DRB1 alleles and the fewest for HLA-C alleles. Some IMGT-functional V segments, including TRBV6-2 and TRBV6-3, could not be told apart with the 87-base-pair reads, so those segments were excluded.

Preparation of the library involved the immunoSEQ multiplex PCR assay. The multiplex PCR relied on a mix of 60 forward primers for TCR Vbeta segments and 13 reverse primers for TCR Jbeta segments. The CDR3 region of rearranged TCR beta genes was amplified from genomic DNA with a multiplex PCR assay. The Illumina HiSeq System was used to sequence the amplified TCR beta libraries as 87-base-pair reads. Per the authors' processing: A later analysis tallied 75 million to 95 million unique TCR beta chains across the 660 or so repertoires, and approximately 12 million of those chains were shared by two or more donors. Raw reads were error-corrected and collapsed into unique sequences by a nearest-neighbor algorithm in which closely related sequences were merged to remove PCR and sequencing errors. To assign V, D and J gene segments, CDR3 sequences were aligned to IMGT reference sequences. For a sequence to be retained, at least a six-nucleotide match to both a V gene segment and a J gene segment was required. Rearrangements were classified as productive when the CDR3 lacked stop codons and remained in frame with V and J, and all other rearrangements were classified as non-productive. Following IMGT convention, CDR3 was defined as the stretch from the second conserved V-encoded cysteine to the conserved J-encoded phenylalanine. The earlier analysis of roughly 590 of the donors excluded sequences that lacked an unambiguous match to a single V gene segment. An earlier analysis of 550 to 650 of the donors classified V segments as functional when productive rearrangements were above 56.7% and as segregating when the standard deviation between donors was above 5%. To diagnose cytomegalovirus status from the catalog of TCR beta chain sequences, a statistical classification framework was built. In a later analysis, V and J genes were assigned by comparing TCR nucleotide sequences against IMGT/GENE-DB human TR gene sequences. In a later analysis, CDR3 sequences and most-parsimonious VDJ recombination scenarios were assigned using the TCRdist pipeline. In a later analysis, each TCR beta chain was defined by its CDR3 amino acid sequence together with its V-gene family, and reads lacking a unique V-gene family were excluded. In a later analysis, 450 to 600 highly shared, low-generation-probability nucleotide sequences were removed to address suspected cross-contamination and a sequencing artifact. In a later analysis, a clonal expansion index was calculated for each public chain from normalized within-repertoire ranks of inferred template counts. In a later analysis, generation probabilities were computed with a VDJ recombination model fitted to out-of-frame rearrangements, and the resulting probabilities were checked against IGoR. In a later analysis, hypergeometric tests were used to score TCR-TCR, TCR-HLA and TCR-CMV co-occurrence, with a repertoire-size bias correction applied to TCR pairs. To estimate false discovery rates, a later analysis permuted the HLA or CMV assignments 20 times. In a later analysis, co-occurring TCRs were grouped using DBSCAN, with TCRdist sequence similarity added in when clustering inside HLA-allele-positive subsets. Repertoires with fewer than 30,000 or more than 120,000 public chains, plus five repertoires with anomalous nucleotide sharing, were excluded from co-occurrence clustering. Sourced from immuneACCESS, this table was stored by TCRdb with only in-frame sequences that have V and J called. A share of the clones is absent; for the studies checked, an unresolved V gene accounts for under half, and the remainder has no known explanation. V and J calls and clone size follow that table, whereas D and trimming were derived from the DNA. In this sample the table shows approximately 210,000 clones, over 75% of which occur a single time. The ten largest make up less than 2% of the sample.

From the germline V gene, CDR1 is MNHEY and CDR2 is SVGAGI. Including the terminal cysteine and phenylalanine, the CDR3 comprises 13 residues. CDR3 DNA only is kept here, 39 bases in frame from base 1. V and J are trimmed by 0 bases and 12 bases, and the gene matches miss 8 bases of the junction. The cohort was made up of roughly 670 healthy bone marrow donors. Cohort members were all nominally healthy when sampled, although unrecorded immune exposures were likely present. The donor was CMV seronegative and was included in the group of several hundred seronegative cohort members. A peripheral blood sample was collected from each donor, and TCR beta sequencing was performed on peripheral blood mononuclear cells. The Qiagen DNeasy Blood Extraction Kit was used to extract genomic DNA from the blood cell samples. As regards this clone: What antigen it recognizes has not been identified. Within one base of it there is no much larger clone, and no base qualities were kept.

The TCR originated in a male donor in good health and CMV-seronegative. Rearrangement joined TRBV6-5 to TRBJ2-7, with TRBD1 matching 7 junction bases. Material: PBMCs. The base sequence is TGTGCCAGCAGTTACTCGAGGGGACAGTCCTGGTACTTC. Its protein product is CASSYSRGQSWYF.